Below, 17 T cell receptor beta chains from the same sample are listed, as sequenced in a study of shared clonotypes between healthy human individuals. Sequencing was performed with immunoSEQ multiplex PCR; in TCRdb, only in-frame clones are kept and a portion is missing. The table has roughly 500,000 clones, roughly three quarters seen once. The sample taken for sequencing was PBMCs. Every receptor here comes from a woman in her thirties or forties in good health. Some clones in this sample may be carry-over from other donors' samples.

The chain has TRBV27 and TRBJ2-7; perhaps TRBD2 as D (5 bases). The CDR3 sequence is 14 residues long. Trimming took 8 bases from V and 6 from J, leaving 20 bases between them. CDR1 is MNHEY, CDR2 SMNVEV, per germline (reference sequence). The CDR3 nucleotides read TGTGCCAGCCGTCCGGGGAGCGCGGATTTCGAGCAGTACTTC. The encoded protein is CASRPGSADFEQYF.

The V gene is TRBV15, the J gene TRBJ2-7; TRBD2 matches 9 bases. The germline V gene encodes CDR1 LNHNV and CDR2 YYDKDF (reference sequence). J lost 1 base, V lost 0 bases, and 7 bases had no gene match. The CDR3 loop spans 17 amino acids. The CDR3, as DNA: TGTGCCACCAGCAGAGAGTATAGCGGGAGTGGATCCTACGAGCAGTACTTC. Translated: CATSREYSGSGSYEQYF.

The chain employs TRBV19 and TRBJ2-7; D may be TRBD1 or TRBD2 (6 bases each). The ends were cut back, 4 bases at V and 7 bases at J, with 14 bases in the middle. This CDR3 is 13 amino acids long. The germline V gene encodes CDR1 LNHDA and CDR2 SQIVND (reference sequence). CDR3 loop: CASSTGGGREQYF. DNA for the CDR3: TGTGCCAGTAGTACCGGAGGGGGGCGGGAGCAGTACTTC. Variable domain in full (rest from reference TRBV19 and TRBJ2-7): DGGITQSPKYLFRKEGQNVTLSCEQNLNHDAMYWYRQDPGQGLRLIYYSQIVNDFQKGDIAEGYSVSREKKESFPLTVTSAQKNPTAFYLCASSTGGGREQYFGPGTRLTVT.

This clone has only one observation. Other DNA variants within this sample encode the same CDR3. The gene calls are TRBV19 and TRBJ2-1; no definite D call. CDR1 and CDR2 (germline): LNHDA, SQIVND (reference sequence). The CDR3 consists of 13 residues. With 3 bases removed from V and 4 bases from J, the gap between germline ends came to 7 bases. The CDR3 DNA is TGTGCCAGTAGTATTGGCAGATACAATGAGCAGTTCTTC. Amino acids: CASSIGRYNEQFF.

The rearrangement uses TRBV28 and TRBJ2-3, with 7 positions matching TRBD2. CDR1 and CDR2 (germline): MDHEN, SYDVKM. The CDR3 has 16 amino acids. The junction had 8 bases not matched to a gene; V was cut back by 3 bases and J by 2 bases. CDR3 DNA sequence: TGTGCCAGCAGTTTTGCTAGCGGAATTATCACAGATACGCAGTATTTT. This sequence encodes CASSFASGIITDTQYF.

With regard to this clone: This may arise from a read error, as a much more abundant clone is one base away. The V and J genes are TRBV9 and TRBJ2-2; tentatively, D is TRBD2 (5 bases). This CDR3 comprises 14 residues. CDR1 and CDR2 from the germline V gene are SGDLS and YYNGEE. The CDR3 sequence: CASSVVGDTGELVF. The CDR3 DNA follows: TGTGCCAGCAGCGTAGTCGGAGACACCGGGGAGCTGGTTTTT.

This chain joins TRBV19 and TRBJ1-5; TRBD1 agrees at 9 bases. CDR1 is LNHDA and CDR2 is SQIVND in the germline V gene (reference sequence). CDR3 length: 18 amino acids. The trim removed 5 bases at V and 0 bases at J, leaving 11 bases unmatched. CDR3 in amino acids: CASSPRGTGYYSNQPQHF. CDR3 in DNA: TGTGCCAGTAGTCCCCGCGGGACAGGGTATTATAGCAATCAGCCCCAGCATTTT. The whole variable domain, filled in from reference TRBV19 and TRBJ1-5, reads DGGITQSPKYLFRKEGQNVTLSCEQNLNHDAMYWYRQDPGQGLRLIYYSQIVNDFQKGDIAEGYSVSREKKESFPLTVTSAQKNPTAFYLCASSPRGTGYYSNQPQHFGDGTRLSIL.

This chain connects TRBV9 to TRBJ2-7; 10 bases are shared with TRBD2. The CDR3 is 15 amino acids. With V trimmed by 3 bases and J by 5 bases, 8 bases remained unmatched. Germline lookup yields CDR1 SGDLS and CDR2 YYNGEE. The CDR3 nucleotides read TGTGCCAGCAGCGCGAGCGGGAGGGGTCTGGACGAGCAGTACTTC. Protein sequence: CASSASGRGLDEQYF.

V is TRBV7-2 and J is TRBJ2-6; 16 bases are a match to TRBD2. The CDR3 spans 19 residues. Germline-derived CDR1 and CDR2 are SGHTA and FQGNSA. After removal of 5 bases from V and 0 bases from J, the junction contained 4 bases not matched to a gene. The CDR3 reads CASSTGLAGGSSGANVLTF. The DNA for the CDR3 is TGTGCCAGCAGCACGGGACTAGCGGGAGGGAGCTCTGGGGCCAACGTCCTGACTTTC.

The chain joins TRBV27 to TRBJ2-1; 12 bases agree with TRBD1. The CDR3 is made up of 15 amino acids. V lost 5 bases and J lost 10; bases outside the gene matches: 9. Germline-derived CDR1 and CDR2 are MNHEY and SMNVEV (reference sequence). This CDR3 is CASSMAGTGGREQFF. CDR3 in DNA: TGTGCCAGCAGTATGGCCGGGACAGGGGGCCGGGAGCAGTTCTTC.

The chain links TRBV10-3 to TRBJ2-7, with 13 bases aligning to TRBD2. V lost 4 bases, J lost 9 bases, and 6 bases stayed unmatched. CDR1 and CDR2 from the germline V gene are ENHRY and SYGVKD. The CDR3 loop spans 14 amino acids. For the CDR3, the DNA is TGTGCCATCAGTGCCCATGGGACTAGCGGGGTGCAGTACTTC. Translated: CAISAHGTSGVQYF.

V gene TRBV10-2 combines with J gene TRBJ2-3; 8 nucleotides align to TRBD2. This CDR3 is 15 amino acids long. Germline-derived CDR1 and CDR2 are WSHSY and SAAADI. Trimming removed 6 bases from V and 1 base from J; junction bases left unmatched: 6. CDR3 protein: CASRTREGGTDTQYF. CDR3 nucleotide sequence: TGCGCCAGCAGGACTCGGGAGGGGGGCACAGATACGCAGTATTTT.

On this clone: The identical CDR3 is also encoded by other nucleotide sequences in the sample. V usage is TRBV7-6 and J usage is TRBJ2-5; unclear D gene. The V gene's germline CDR1 is SGHVS and CDR2 FNYEAQ. The germline V and J ends were trimmed by 1 base and 7 bases, with 4 bases remaining between them. This CDR3 contains 11 residues. CDR3 nucleotides: TGTGCCAGCAGCTTAGGGGGGACCCAGTACTTC. Protein: CASSLGGTQYF.

This chain uses TRBV15 with TRBJ1-2; D gene uncertain. The CDR3 sequence is 17 residues long. In germline, CDR1 is LNHNV, CDR2 YYDKDF (reference sequence). Trimming took 0 bases from V and 2 from J, leaving 16 bases between them. The CDR3, as DNA: TGTGCCACCAGCAGAGATCTTGAGAGACATAACAACTATGGCTACACCTTC. This translates into CATSRDLERHNNYGYTF.

This chain joins TRBV19 and TRBJ2-7; a weak D match, TRBD2 (5 bases). V gave up 4 bases and J gave up 1 base, with 11 bases separating them. Per germline, CDR1 LNHDA and CDR2 SQIVND (reference sequence). The CDR3 runs to 14 residues. CDR3 loop: CASSSRRGSYEQYF. CDR3 DNA sequence: TGTGCCAGTAGTAGCCGGCGAGGGTCCTACGAGCAGTACTTC.

The rearrangement joins TRBV9 to TRBJ2-5, with a possible D match to TRBD2 (7 bases). TRBJ2-7 explains the end of the DNA better; the J call may be wrong. The CDR3 runs 15 residues. Per germline, CDR1 SGDLS and CDR2 YYNGEE. The CDR3 here is CASSQGEGEYAEQYF. The CDR3 DNA reads TGTGCCAGCAGCCAAGGGGAGGGGGAATACGCCGAGCAGTACTTC.

The chain carries TRBV19 and TRBJ2-2; 12 nucleotides align to TRBD2. The CDR3 has 16 amino acids. Looked up from germline, CDR1 is LNHDA and CDR2 is SQIVND (reference sequence). Germline trimming cut 1 base from V and 6 bases from J; bases unmatched to any gene: 3. CDR3 coding DNA: TGTGCCAGTAGTATAGGACTAGCGGGAGCCGCCGGGGAGCTGTTTTTT. The encoded protein is CASSIGLAGAAGELFF.